The present entry profiles one TCR beta chain with its context. Repeated repertoire sampling spanned the course of chemoradiotherapy. CDR1 and CDR2 from the germline V gene are MNHEY and SMNVEV (reference sequence). The CDR3 contains 16 residues. V dropped 5 bases and J dropped 2; count of bases not matched to a gene: 9. This specimen comes from a study of chemoradiotherapy in HPV16-positive cancers. Sequenced by immunoSEQ multiplex PCR; TCRdb stores in-frame clones only, minus some. The data contain 45,000 to 60,000 clones, roughly 90% of them seen just once; the ten biggest clones take up roughly 3.4%.

Material: blood, obtained from a patient who underwent chemoradiotherapy. The sequence derives from a human donor with HPV-associated anogenital cancer. The genes are TRBV27 and TRBJ2-7; 10 bases align to TRBD2. The CDR3 loop is CASSPPTSGKTYEQYF. CDR3 bases: TGTGCCAGCAGTCCCCCCACTAGCGGGAAGACCTACGAGCAGTACTTC.